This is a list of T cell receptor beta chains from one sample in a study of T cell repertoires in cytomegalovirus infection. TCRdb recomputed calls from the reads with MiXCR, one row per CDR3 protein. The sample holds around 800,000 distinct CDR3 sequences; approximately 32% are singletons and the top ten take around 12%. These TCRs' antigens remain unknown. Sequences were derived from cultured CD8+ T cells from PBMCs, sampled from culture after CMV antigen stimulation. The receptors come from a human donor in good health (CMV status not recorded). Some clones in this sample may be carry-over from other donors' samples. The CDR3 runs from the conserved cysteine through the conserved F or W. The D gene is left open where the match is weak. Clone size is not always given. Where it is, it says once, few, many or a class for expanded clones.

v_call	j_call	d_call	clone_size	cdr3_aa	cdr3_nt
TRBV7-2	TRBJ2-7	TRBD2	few	CASSSGGAASYEQYF	TGTGCCAGCAGCTCGGGGGGGGCAGCCTCCTACGAGCAGTACTTC
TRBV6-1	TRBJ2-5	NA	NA	CASSESKSMGYRETQYF	TGTGCCAGCAGTGAATCTAAGAGTATGGGATATAGGGAGACCCAGTACTTC
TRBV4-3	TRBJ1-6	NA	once	CVSRRTSHNSPLHF	TGCGTCAGCAGAAGGACCTCCCATAATTCACCCCTCCACTTT
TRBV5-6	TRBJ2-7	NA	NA	CASSLGGIHEQYF	TGTGCCAGCAGCTTGGGCGGGATCCACGAGCAGTACTTC
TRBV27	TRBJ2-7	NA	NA	CASSLNAYEQYF	TGTGCCAGCAGTTTGAACGCCTACGAGCAGTACTTC
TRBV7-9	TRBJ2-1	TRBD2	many	CASSSSTSGAYYNEQFF	TGTGCCAGCAGCTCATCGACTAGCGGGGCCTATTACAATGAGCAGTTCTTC
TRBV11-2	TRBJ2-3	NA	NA	CASSLDLGATDTQYF	TGTGCCAGCAGCTTAGATCTTGGGGCGACAGATACGCAGTATTTT
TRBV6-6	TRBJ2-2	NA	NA	CASSSFEWGGDWAGELFF	TGTGCCAGCAGTTCTTTTGAGTGGGGGGGCGATTGGGCCGGGGAGCTGTTTTTT
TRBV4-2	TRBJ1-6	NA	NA	CASSQDTGTDSPLHF	TGTGCCAGCAGCCAAGATACAGGGACGGATTCACCCCTCCACTTT
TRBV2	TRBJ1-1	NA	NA	CASRGDEAFF	TGTGCCAGCAGAGGGGACGAAGCTTTCTTT
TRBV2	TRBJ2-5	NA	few	CASSEAGYGADQETQYF	TGTGCCAGCAGTGAAGCGGGTTACGGGGCCGACCAAGAGACCCAGTACTTC
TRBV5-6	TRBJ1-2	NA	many	CASSSRTRECKLCGYTF	TGTGCCAGCAGCTCGAGAACCAGGGAATGCAAGCTATGCGGCTACACCTTC
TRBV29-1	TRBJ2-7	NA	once	CSVEKGDYEQYF	TGCAGCGTTGAAAAGGGGGACTACGAGCAGTACTTC
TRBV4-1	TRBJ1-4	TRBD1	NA	CASSQRQGGEKLFF	TGCGCCAGCAGCCAACGACAGGGTGGAGAAAAACTGTTTTTT
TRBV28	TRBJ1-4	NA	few	CASSLTGLATNEKLFF	TGTGCCAGCAGTTTAACAGGCCTTGCAACTAATGAAAAACTGTTTTTT
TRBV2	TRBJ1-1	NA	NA	CASLGGRSEAFF	TGTGCCAGCCTAGGGGGGAGGAGTGAAGCTTTCTTT
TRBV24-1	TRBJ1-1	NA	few	CATSDRRSGAPVGTEAFF	TGTGCCACCAGTGATCGCCGGTCTGGGGCTCCGGTTGGAACTGAAGCTTTCTTT
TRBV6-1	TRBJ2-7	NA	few	CASSEVGSYEQYF	TGTGCCAGCAGTGAAGTGGGCTCCTACGAGCAGTACTTC
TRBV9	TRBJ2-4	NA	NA	CASSKPSGESKNIQYF	TGTGCCAGCAGCAAACCCTCAGGGGAAAGCAAAAACATTCAGTACTTC
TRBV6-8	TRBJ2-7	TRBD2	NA	CASSYSMAGGYEQYF	TGTGCCAGCAGTTACTCGATGGCGGGGGGGTACGAGCAGTACTTC
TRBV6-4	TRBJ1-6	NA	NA	CASSDSSNSPLHF	TGTGCCAGCAGTGACTCTAGCAATTCACCCCTCCACTTT
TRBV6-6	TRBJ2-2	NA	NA	CASTKHCTGELFF	TGTGCCAGCACCAAACATTGCACCGGGGAGCTGTTTTTT
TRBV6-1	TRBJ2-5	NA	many	CASSEWGGETQYF	TGTGCCAGCAGTGAATGGGGAGGTGAGACCCAGTACTTC
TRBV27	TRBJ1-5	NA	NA	CASSVRSRNQPQHF	TGTGCCAGCAGCGTCCGTTCTCGCAATCAGCCCCAGCATTTT
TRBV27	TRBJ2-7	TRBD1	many	CASSLGTGPYEQYF	TGTGCCAGCAGCTTAGGGACAGGGCCCTACGAGCAGTACTTC
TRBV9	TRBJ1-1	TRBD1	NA	CASSVSGGRTEAFF	TGTGCCAGCAGCGTATCAGGGGGAAGGACTGAAGCTTTCTTT
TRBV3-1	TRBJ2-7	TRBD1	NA	CASTKTGDYEQYF	TGTGCCAGCACCAAGACAGGGGATTACGAGCAGTACTTC
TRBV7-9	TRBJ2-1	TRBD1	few	CASSHRTRQGPSSYNEQFF	TGTGCCAGCAGCCATAGGACGCGACAGGGCCCCAGCTCCTACAATGAGCAGTTCTTC
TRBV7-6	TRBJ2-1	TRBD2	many	CASSLMSSGRTYNEQFF	TGTGCCAGCAGCTTAATGTCTAGCGGGAGGACTTACAATGAGCAGTTCTTC
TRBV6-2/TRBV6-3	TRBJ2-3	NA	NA	CASSYSKGTSTDTQYF	TGTGCCAGCAGTTACTCGAAAGGAACTAGCACAGATACGCAGTATTTT
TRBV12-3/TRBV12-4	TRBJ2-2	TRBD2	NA	CASKSHTITSGGTGELFF	TGTGCCAGCAAATCCCATACGATAACTAGCGGGGGGACCGGGGAGCTGTTTTTT
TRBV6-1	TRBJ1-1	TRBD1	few	CASSELARGPIEAFF	TGTGCCAGCAGTGAGCTCGCCAGGGGGCCGATTGAAGCTTTCTTT
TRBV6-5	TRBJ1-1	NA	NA	CASSYSKRANTEAFF	TGTGCCAGCAGTTACTCGAAACGGGCAAACACTGAAGCTTTCTTT
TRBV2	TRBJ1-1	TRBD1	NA	CASRGDRGMNTEAFF	TGTGCCAGCAGAGGGGACAGGGGCATGAACACTGAAGCTTTCTTT
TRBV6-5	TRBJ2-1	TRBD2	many	CASSYFGTTHNEQFF	TGTGCCAGCAGTTACTTCGGGACTACCCACAATGAGCAGTTCTTC
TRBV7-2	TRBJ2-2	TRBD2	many	CASTLWVRRGTGELFF	TGTGCCAGCACCCTCTGGGTCCGGCGGGGGACCGGGGAGCTGTTTTTT
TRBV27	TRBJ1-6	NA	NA	CASSGKGGSSSPLHF	TGTGCCAGCAGTGGGAAAGGAGGATCGTCTTCACCCCTCCACTTT
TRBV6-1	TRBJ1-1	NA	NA	CASRFRSVLNTEAFF	TGTGCCAGCAGGTTCAGGTCAGTCTTGAACACTGAAGCTTTCTTT
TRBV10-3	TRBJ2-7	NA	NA	CAISDFQGGTSYEQYF	TGTGCCATCAGTGACTTTCAGGGTGGGACATCCTACGAGCAGTACTTC
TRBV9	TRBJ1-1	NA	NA	CASSGWDVNNRDTEAFF	TGTGCCAGCAGCGGATGGGACGTAAATAATAGGGACACTGAAGCTTTCTTT
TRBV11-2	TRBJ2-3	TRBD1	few	CASSSGQGALIADTQYF	TGTGCCAGCAGCTCCGGACAGGGGGCGTTGATCGCAGATACGCAGTATTTT
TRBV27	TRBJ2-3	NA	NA	CASSLSGATDTQYF	TGTGCCAGCAGTTTATCGGGGGCAACAGATACGCAGTATTTT
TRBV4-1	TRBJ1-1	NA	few	CASSQEWQGKVEAFF	TGCGCCAGCAGCCAAGAGTGGCAGGGCAAGGTTGAAGCTTTCTTT
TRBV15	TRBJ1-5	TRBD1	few	CATSRDRDEYSNQPQHF	TGTGCCACCAGCAGGGACAGGGACGAATATAGCAATCAGCCCCAGCATTTT
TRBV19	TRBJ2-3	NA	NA	CASIPGGSRNTDTQYF	TGTGCCAGTATCCCCGGCGGCAGCCGGAACACAGATACGCAGTATTTT
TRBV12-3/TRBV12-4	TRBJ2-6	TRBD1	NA	CASSLVTGPGSGANVLTF	TGTGCCAGCAGTTTAGTGACAGGGCCCGGCTCTGGGGCCAACGTCCTGACTTTC
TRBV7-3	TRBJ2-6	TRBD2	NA	CAGSFPGGGSGADVLTF	TGTGCCGGCAGCTTCCCGGGAGGCGGCTCTGGGGCCGACGTCCTGACTTTC
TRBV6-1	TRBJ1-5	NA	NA	CASSGHYSNQPQHF	TGTGCCAGCTCCGGACACTATAGCAATCAGCCCCAGCATTTT